This paragraph covers one TCR beta chain sequence. The target antigen is unknown. TCRdb recomputed calls from the reads with MiXCR, one row per CDR3 protein. Of 900,000 to 950,000 distinct CDR3 sequences listed, about a third are singletons. CDR1 LGHNT and CDR2 FRNRAP come from the germline V gene. This CDR3 is built from 18 residues. V lost 2 bases and J lost 0, with 17 bases in between. The entry originates in a study of T cell repertoires in cytomegalovirus infection. As for the study in general: Both recently identified HLA-C-restricted and well-studied HLA-B-restricted CMV epitopes were used in the study. Public TCR beta signature analysis indicated the presence of both CMV infection and matching HLA type.

Findings and limits, study-wide: Cumulative frequency of public TCR beta families picked out carriers of CMV plus the relevant HLA. Across the ex vivo response, the dominant clonotypes were HLA-C-restricted CMV-specific TCR beta clonotypes.

The receptor was derived from a human donor in good health (CMV status not recorded). Some clones in this sample may be carry-over from other donors' samples. The specimen comprised cultured CD8+ T cells from PBMCs, sampled from culture after CMV antigen stimulation. The V and J genes are TRBV12-5 and TRBJ2-1; D possibly matches TRBD1 or TRBD2 (6 bases each). The CDR3 nucleotides read TGTGCTAGTGGTTTGTCCCCGGGGGCTAGGAGCTCCTACAATGAGCAGTTCTTC. Translation gives CASGLSPGARSSYNEQFF.